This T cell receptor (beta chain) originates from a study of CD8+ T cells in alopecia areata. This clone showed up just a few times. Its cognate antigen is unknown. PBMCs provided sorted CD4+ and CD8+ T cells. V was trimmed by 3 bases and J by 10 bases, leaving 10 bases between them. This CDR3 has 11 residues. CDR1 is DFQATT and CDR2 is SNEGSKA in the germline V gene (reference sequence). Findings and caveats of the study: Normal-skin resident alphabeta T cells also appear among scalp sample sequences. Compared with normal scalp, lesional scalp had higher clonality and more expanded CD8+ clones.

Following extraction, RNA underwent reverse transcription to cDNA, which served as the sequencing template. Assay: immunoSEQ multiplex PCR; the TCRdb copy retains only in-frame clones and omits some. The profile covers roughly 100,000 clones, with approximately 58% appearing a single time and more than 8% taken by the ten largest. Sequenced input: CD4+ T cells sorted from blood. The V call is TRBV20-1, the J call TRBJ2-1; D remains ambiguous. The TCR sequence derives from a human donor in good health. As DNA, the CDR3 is TGCAGTGCTAGCCCAGCTTTGGAGCAGTTCTTC. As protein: CSASPALEQFF.